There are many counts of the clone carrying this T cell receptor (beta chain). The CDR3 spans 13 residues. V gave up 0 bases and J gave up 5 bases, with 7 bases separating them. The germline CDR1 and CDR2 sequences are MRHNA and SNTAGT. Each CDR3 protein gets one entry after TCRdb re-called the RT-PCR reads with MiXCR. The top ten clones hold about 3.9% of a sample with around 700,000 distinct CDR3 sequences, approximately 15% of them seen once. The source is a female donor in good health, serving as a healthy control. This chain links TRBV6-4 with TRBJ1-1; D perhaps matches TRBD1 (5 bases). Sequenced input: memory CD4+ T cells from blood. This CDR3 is CASSDSQGTEAFF. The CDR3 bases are TGTGCCAGCAGTGACTCCCAGGGAACTGAAGCTTTCTTT.